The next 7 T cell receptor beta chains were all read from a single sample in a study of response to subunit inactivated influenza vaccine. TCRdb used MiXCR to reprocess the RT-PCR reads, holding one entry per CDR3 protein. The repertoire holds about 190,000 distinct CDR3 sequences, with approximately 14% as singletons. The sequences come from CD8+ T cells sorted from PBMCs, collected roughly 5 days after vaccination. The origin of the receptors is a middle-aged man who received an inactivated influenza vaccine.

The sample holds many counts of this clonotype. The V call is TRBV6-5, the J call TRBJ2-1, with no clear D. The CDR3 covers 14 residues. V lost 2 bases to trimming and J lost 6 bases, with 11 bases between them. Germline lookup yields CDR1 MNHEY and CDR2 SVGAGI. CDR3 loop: CASSYPTSPNEQFF. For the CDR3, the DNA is TGTGCCAGCAGTTACCCTACCTCCCCCAATGAGCAGTTCTTC.

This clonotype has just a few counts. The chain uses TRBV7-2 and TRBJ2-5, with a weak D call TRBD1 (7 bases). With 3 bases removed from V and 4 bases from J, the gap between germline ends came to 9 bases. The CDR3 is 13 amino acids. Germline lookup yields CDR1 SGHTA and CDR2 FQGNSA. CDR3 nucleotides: TGTGCCAGCAGCTTGGAGGGGGCAGAGACCCAGTACTTC. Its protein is CASSLEGAETQYF.

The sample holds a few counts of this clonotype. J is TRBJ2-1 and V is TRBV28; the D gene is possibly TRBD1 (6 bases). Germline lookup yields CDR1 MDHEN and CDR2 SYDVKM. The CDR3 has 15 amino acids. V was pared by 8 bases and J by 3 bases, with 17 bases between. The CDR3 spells CASEKEQGRYNEQFF. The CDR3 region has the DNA TGTGCCAGCGAAAAGGAACAGGGTCGCTACAATGAGCAGTTCTTC. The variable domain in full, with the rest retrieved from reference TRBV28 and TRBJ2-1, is DVKVTQSSRYLVKRTGEKVFLECVQDMDHENMFWYRQDPGLGLRLIYFSYDVKMKEKGDIPEGYSVSREKKERFSLILESASTNQTSMYLCASEKEQGRYNEQFFGPGTRLTVL.

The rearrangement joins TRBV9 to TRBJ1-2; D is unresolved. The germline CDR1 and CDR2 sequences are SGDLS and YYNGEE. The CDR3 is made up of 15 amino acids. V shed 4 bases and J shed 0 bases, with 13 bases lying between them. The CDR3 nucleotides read TGTGCCAGCAGCCCGACGGACCGGGCTAACTATGGCTACACCTTC. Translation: CASSPTDRANYGYTF. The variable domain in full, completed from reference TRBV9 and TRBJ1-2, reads DSGVTQTPKHLITATGQRVTLRCSPRSGDLSVYWYQQSLDQGLQFLIQYYNGEERAKGNILERFSAQQFPDLHSELNLSSLELGDSALYFCASSPTDRANYGYTFGSGTRLTVV.

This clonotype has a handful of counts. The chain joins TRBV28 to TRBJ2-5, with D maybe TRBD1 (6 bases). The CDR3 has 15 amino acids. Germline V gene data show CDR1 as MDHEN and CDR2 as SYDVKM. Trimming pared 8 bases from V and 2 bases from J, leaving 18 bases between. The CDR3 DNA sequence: TGTGCCAGCTGGGGGCTCACTTTTCCTCAAGAGACCCAGTACTTC. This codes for CASWGLTFPQETQYF.

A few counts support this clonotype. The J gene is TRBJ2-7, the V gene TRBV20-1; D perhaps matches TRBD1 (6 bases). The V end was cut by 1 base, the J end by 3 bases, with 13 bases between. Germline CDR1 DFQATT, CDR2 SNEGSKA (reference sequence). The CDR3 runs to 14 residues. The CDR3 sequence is CSARGTTGIYEQYF. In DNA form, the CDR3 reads TGCAGTGCTAGAGGCACCACAGGGATCTACGAGCAGTACTTC.

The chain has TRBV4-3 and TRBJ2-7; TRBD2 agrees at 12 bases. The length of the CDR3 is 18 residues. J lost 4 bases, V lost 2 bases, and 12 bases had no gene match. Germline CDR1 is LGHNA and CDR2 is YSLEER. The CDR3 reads CASSQSRLAGGPGYEQYF. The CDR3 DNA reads TGCGCCAGCAGCCAATCGCGGCTAGCGGGAGGGCCGGGATACGAGCAGTACTTC.